Shown below are 21 T cell receptor beta chains from a single sample sequenced in a study of response to subunit inactivated influenza vaccine. TCRdb reprocessed the RT-PCR reads via MiXCR and lists one record per CDR3 protein. Of about 520,000 distinct CDR3 sequences detected, 6.5% to 8% appear once; the ten largest clones hold less than 15%. Sample: PBMCs from blood, taken about 23 months after vaccination. The receptors shown here come from a man between 50 and 70 years old who received an inactivated influenza vaccine.

In its sample, this clonotype was seen a few times. The chain couples TRBV6-6 to TRBJ2-3, with D unclear. The CDR3 runs to 12 residues. CDR1 is MNHNY and CDR2 is SVGAGI in the germline V gene (reference sequence). V gave up 6 bases and J gave up 6 bases, with 10 bases separating them. The CDR3 DNA is TGTGCCAGCAGCCCCACTTCTGATACGCAGTATTTT. Its translation: CASSPTSDTQYF.

This chain links TRBV7-9 with TRBJ2-7; 8 bases match TRBD1. Per the germline V gene, CDR1 is SEHNR and CDR2 is FQNEAQ (reference sequence). The trim removed 1 base at V and 7 bases at J, leaving 12 bases unmatched. This CDR3 has 16 amino acids. The CDR3 nucleotides read TGTGCCAGCAGCTTAGACGTCGGGCAGGGGGCCCGTGAGCAGTACTTC. It yields the protein CASSLDVGQGAREQYF.

The table lists this clonotype with many counts. The chain is built from TRBV27 and TRBJ2-7; 11 bases match TRBD2. Germline V gene data show CDR1 as MNHEY and CDR2 as SMNVEV (reference sequence). Losses at the gene ends were 5 bases for V and 3 bases for J; bases not matched to a gene: 3. The CDR3 is 14 amino acids. The CDR3: CASSPGLAGYEQYF. As DNA, the CDR3 is TGTGCCAGCAGTCCTGGACTAGCGGGCTACGAGCAGTACTTC.

The chain recombines TRBV28 with TRBJ2-1; 8 positions agree with TRBD2. Trimming took 5 bases from V and 4 from J; bases not matched to a gene: 7. Germline values: CDR1 MDHEN, CDR2 SYDVKM. The CDR3 has 15 residues. CDR3 sequence: CASSPLAGPYNEQFF. CDR3 DNA: TGTGCCAGCAGTCCCCTAGCGGGCCCATACAATGAGCAGTTCTTC.

This chain joins TRBV29-1 and TRBJ2-1, with D perhaps TRBD2 (7 bases). Germline values: CDR1 SQVTM, CDR2 ANQGSEA. Trimming shortened V by 7 bases and J by 0 bases, and 16 bases separated the two germline ends. The CDR3 covers 15 residues. The CDR3 DNA reads TGCAGCGGGGGGCGGGCGGGGGTCTCCTACAATGAGCAGTTCTTC. Its translation is CSGGRAGVSYNEQFF.

The rearrangement links TRBV24-1 to TRBJ2-1; 10 bases match TRBD2. CDR1 is KGHDR, CDR2 SFDVKD, per germline. This CDR3 spans 15 amino acids. V lost 6 bases to trimming and J lost 6 bases; unmatched junction nucleotides: 7. DNA of the CDR3: TGTGCCACCAGTAATACCCTAGCGGGAGCCAATGAGCAGTTCTTC. It codes for CATSNTLAGANEQFF.

V gene TRBV2 combines with J gene TRBJ2-7; the D is unclear. CDR3 length: 14 amino acids. The V end lost 0 bases, the J end lost 3 bases, and 9 bases lay between the germline ends. Germline V gives CDR1 SNHLY, CDR2 FYNNEI. The CDR3 bases are TGTGCCAGCAGTGAAGCGGGCATGTTCTACGAGCAGTACTTC. Translated, it gives CASSEAGMFYEQYF.

CDR3: CASGTGDPDTQYF. CDR3 in DNA: TGTGCCAGCGGGACAGGGGATCCAGATACGCAGTATTTT. The chain is built from TRBV28 and TRBJ2-3; 10 bases map to TRBD1. Trimming at V came to 8 bases and at J to 4 bases, leaving 3 bases not matched to a gene. The CDR3 has 13 residues. Germline loops: CDR1 MDHEN, CDR2 SYDVKM.

At least ten counts were recorded for this clonotype. The chain joins TRBV5-6 to TRBJ2-3; D gene ambiguous. The V and J ends lost 0 bases and 3 bases respectively, with 11 bases between them. Germline V CDR1 and CDR2: SGHDT, YYEEEE. The CDR3 runs 15 residues. The CDR3 DNA is TGTGCCAGCAGCTTGGATCCGTCCTCGACAGATACGCAGTATTTT. Residues: CASSLDPSSTDTQYF.

J is TRBJ2-5 and V is TRBV20-1; D not certain. The ends were cut back, 5 bases at V and 2 bases at J, with 9 bases in the middle. From germline, CDR1 is DFQATT and CDR2 SNEGSKA (reference sequence). This CDR3 contains 12 residues. The CDR3 here is CSALGFQETQYF. CDR3 nucleotides: TGCAGTGCTTTGGGGTTTCAAGAGACCCAGTACTTC.

This clonotype came up a few times. The CDR3 here is CASSFSGLSYEQYF. CDR3 in DNA: TGTGCCAGCAGTTTCTCAGGGTTATCCTACGAGCAGTACTTC. The V gene is TRBV12-3 or TRBV12-4, the J gene TRBJ2-7; perhaps TRBD1 as D (5 bases). This CDR3 has 14 residues. Trimming left V 3 bases short and J 1 base short, with 10 bases between.

The table lists this clonotype with many counts. The J gene is TRBJ2-7, the V gene TRBV7-2, with D perhaps matching TRBD1 (5 bases). Trimming stripped 4 bases from V and 2 bases from J, with 12 bases between. The length of the CDR3 is 14 residues. Per the germline V gene, CDR1 is SGHTA and CDR2 is FQGNSA. CDR3 loop: CASSSQGGTYEQYF. CDR3 DNA: TGTGCCAGCAGCTCCCAGGGTGGGACCTACGAGCAGTACTTC.

This clonotype appeared a few times. J is TRBJ1-1 and V is TRBV12-3 or TRBV12-4, with D uncertain. Trimming stripped 2 bases from V and 0 bases from J, with 7 bases between. This CDR3 spans 14 amino acids. The chain's CDR3 is CASSLYSMNTEAFF. The CDR3 DNA reads as TGTGCCAGCAGTTTATACAGCATGAACACTGAAGCTTTCTTT.

In the case of this clonotype: This may be a read error, as it is one base from a much larger clone. The chain carries TRBV20-1 and TRBJ2-2; perhaps TRBD2 as D (5 bases). This CDR3 is 15 amino acids long. CDR1 is DFQATT, CDR2 SNEGSKA, per germline (reference sequence). The CDR3 sequence: CSARETNANTGELSF. The CDR3 DNA is TGCAGTGCTAGGGAGACGAACGCGAACACCGGGGAGCTGTCTTTT.

This clonotype was recorded a few times. The rearrangement links TRBV12-3 or TRBV12-4 to TRBJ2-3; D is perhaps TRBD1 (5 bases). The CDR3 consists of 11 residues. Between the trimmed V and J ends, which lost 5 bases and 10 bases, there was a span of 10 bases. The CDR3 here is CASSSRVAQYF. CDR3 coding DNA: TGTGCCAGCAGTAGCAGGGTTGCGCAGTATTTT.

The chain uses TRBV28 and TRBJ2-7; 13 bases agree with TRBD2. J lost 4 bases, V lost 3 bases, and 6 bases had no gene match. The CDR3 is 16 residues long. From germline, CDR1 is MDHEN and CDR2 SYDVKM. The CDR3: CASSLTPTSGRYEQYF. The CDR3 coding sequence is TGTGCCAGCAGTTTGACCCCGACTAGCGGGAGGTACGAGCAGTACTTC.

CDR3 amino acids: CASRDSRTGRETQYF. For the CDR3, the DNA is TGTGCCAGCAGAGACTCACGGACAGGCCGGGAGACCCAGTACTTC. This rearrangement joins TRBV12-3 or TRBV12-4 to TRBJ2-5, with TRBD1 identical over 7 bases. The V gene end was trimmed by 6 bases and the J gene end by 5 bases; junction bases not matched to a gene: 12. The CDR3 sequence is 15 residues long.

Only a few counts were recorded for this clonotype. The J gene is TRBJ2-7, the V gene TRBV25-1; the match to TRBD1 covers 8 bases. The CDR3 extends over 15 amino acids. CDR1 and CDR2 (germline): MGHDK, SYGVNS. After removal of 3 bases from V and 4 bases from J, the junction contained 8 bases not matched to a gene. The DNA for the CDR3 is TGTGCCAGCAGTGATTACGGGACAGGAGTATACGAGCAGTACTTC. It is translated as CASSDYGTGVYEQYF.

This sequence joins TRBV6-5 and TRBJ2-3, with D unresolved. The V gene lost 4 bases and the J gene lost 3 bases, with 14 bases spanning the gap. Per the germline V gene, CDR1 is MNHEY and CDR2 is SVGAGI. The CDR3 loop spans 15 amino acids. CDR3 sequence (DNA): TGTGCCAGCAGTTTCAGACGGATACCTACAGATACGCAGTATTTT. This gives the protein CASSFRRIPTDTQYF.

This clonotype was found a few times. The chain has TRBV5-1 and TRBJ2-7; D is perhaps TRBD1 or TRBD2 (7 bases each). Trimming took 3 bases from V and 2 from J, leaving 18 bases between them. CDR3 size: 16 residues. Germline values: CDR1 SGHRS, CDR2 YFSETQ. In DNA form, the CDR3 reads TGCGCCAGCAGCTCCCTCGGGGAGGGGGCTACCTACGAGCAGTACTTC. The encoded protein is CASSSLGEGATYEQYF. Using reference TRBV5-1 and TRBJ2-7 for the parts outside the CDR3, the full variable domain is KAGVTQTPRYLIKTRGQQVTLSCSPISGHRSVSWYQQTPGQGLQFLFEYFSETQRNKGNFPGRFSGRQFSNSRSEMNVSTLELGDSALYLCASSSLGEGATYEQYFGPGTRLTVT.

This clonotype was seen ten or more times. The CDR3 sequence is CASSLPGSGGYTF. In DNA form, the CDR3 reads TGTGCCAGCAGCTTGCCCGGTTCAGGCGGCTACACCTTC. The V and J genes are TRBV5-5 and TRBJ1-2, with D unresolved. V was clipped by 1 base and J by 8 bases, with 12 bases between them. The CDR3 contains 13 residues. Germline values: CDR1 SGHKS, CDR2 YYEKEE (reference sequence).